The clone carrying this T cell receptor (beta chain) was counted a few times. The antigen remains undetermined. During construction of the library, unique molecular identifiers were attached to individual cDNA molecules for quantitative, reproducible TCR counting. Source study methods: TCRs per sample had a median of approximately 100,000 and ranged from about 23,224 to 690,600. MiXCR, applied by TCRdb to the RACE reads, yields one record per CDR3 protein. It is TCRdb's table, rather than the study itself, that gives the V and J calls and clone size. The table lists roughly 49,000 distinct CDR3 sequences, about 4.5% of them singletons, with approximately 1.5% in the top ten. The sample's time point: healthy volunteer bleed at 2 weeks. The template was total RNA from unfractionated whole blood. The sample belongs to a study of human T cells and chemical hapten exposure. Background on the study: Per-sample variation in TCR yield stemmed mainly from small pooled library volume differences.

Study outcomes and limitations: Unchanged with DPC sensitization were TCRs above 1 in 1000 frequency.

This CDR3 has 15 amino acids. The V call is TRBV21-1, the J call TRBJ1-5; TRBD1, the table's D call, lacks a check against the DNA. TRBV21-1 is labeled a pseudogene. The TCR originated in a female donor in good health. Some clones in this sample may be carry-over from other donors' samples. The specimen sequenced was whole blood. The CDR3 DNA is TGTGCCAGCAGCAAAGCCGAGGGGAGCAATCAGCCCCAGCATTTT. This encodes CASSKAEGSNQPQHF.